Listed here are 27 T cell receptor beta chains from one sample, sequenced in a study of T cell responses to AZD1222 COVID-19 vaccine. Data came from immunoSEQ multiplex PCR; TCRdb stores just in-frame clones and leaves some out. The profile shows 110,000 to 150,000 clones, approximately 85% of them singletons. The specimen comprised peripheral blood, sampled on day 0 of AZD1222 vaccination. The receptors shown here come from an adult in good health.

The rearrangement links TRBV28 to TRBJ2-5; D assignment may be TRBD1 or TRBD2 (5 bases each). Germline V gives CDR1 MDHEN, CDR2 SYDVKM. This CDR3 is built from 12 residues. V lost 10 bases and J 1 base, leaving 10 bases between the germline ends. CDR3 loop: CATRESQETQYF. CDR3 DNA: TGTGCCACCAGGGAGAGCCAAGAGACCCAGTACTTC.

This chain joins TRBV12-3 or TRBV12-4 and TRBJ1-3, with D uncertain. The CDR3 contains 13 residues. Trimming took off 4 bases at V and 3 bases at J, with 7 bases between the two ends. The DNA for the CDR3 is TGTGCCAGCAGTTCGGAGGGTGGAAACACCATATATTTT. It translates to CASSSEGGNTIYF.

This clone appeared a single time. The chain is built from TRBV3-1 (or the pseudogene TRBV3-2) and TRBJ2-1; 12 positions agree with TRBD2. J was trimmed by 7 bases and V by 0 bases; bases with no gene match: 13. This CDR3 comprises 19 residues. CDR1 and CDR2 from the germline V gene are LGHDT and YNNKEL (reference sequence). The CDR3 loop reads CASSQDPRPSGRAVNEQFF. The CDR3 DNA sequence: TGTGCCAGCAGCCAAGACCCCCGGCCTAGCGGGAGGGCCGTAAATGAGCAGTTCTTC.

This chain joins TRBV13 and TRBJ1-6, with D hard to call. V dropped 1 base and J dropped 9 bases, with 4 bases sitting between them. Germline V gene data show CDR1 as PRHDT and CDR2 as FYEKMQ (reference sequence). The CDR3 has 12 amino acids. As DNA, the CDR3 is TGTGCCAGCAGCTTAGAAGGTTCACCCCTCCACTTT. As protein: CASSLEGSPLHF.

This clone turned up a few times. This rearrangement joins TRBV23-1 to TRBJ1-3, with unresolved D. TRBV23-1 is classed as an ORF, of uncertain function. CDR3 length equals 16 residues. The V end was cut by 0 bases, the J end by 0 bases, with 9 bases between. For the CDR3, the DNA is TGCGCCAGCAGTCAATCCGGACGGAACTCTGGAAACACCATATATTTT. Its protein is CASSQSGRNSGNTIYF.

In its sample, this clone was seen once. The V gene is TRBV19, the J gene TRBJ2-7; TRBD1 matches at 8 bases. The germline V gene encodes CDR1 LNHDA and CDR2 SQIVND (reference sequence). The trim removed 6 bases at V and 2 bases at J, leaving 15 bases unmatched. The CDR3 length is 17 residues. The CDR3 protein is CASRASFPDRAPYEQYF. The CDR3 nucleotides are TGTGCCAGTAGAGCTTCCTTTCCGGACAGGGCCCCCTACGAGCAGTACTTC. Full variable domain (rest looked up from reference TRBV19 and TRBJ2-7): DGGITQSPKYLFRKEGQNVTLSCEQNLNHDAMYWYRQDPGQGLRLIYYSQIVNDFQKGDIAEGYSVSREKKESFPLTVTSAQKNPTAFYLCASRASFPDRAPYEQYFGPGTRLTVT.

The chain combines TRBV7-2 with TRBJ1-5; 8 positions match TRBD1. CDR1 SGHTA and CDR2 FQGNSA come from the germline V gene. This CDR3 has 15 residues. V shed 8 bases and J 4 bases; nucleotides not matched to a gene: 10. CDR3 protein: CASGEQGGPNQPQHF. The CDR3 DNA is TGTGCCAGCGGTGAACAGGGGGGCCCTAATCAGCCCCAGCATTTT.

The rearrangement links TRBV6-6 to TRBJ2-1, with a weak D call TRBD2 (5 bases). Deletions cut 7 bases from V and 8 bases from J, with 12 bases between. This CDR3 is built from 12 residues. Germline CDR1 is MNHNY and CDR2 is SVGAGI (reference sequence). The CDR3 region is CASTILGHEQFF. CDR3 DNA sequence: TGTGCCAGCACCATACTAGGACATGAGCAGTTCTTC.

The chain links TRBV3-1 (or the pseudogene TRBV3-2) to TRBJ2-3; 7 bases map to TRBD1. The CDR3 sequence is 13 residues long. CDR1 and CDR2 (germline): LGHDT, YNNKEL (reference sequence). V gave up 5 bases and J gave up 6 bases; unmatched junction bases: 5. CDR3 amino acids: CASSTDRRDTQYF. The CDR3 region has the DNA TGTGCCAGCAGCACGGACAGGCGGGATACGCAGTATTTT.

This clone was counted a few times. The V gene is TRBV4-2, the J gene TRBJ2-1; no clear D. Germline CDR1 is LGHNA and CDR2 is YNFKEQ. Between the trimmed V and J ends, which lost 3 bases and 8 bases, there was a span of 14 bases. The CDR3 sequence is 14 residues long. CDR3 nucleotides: TGTGCCAGCAGCCAGGGTTTTTGGGAAGATGAGCAGTTCTTC. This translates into CASSQGFWEDEQFF.

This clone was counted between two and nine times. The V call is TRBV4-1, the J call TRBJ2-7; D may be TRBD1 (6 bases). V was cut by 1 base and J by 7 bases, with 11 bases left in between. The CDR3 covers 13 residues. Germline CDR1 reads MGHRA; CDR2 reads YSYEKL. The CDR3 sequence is CASSQGVQGEQYF. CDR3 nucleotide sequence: TGCGCCAGCAGCCAAGGGGTCCAGGGGGAGCAGTACTTC.

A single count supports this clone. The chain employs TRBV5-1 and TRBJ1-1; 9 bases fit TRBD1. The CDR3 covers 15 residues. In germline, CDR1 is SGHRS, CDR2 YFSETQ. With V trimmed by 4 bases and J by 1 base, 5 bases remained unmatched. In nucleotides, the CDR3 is TGCGCCAGCAGCCGAGAGGGACAGGGGAACACTGAAGCTTTCTTT. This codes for CASSREGQGNTEAFF.

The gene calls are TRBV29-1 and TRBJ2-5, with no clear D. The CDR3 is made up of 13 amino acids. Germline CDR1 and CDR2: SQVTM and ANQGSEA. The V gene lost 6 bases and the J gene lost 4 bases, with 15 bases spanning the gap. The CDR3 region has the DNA TGCAGCGTAGTACCTGAATCCCTAGAGACCCAGTACTTC. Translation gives CSVVPESLETQYF.

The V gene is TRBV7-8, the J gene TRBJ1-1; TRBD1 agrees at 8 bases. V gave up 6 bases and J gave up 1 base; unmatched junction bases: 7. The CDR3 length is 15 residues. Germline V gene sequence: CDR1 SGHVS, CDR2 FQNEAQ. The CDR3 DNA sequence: TGTGCCAGCAGAATCAGGGGGCCTGGGAACACTGAAGCTTTCTTT. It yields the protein CASRIRGPGNTEAFF.

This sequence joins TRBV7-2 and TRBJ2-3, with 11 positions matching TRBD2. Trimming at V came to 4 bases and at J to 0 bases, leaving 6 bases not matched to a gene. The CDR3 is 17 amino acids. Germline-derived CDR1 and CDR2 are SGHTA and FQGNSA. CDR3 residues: CASSYGTSGVSTDTQYF. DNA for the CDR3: TGTGCCAGCAGCTACGGGACTAGCGGCGTTAGCACAGATACGCAGTATTTT.

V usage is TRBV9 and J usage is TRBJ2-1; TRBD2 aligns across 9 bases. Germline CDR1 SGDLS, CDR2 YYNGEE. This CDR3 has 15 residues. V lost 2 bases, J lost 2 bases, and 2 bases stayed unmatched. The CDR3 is CASSVSGGPYNEQFF. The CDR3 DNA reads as TGTGCCAGCAGCGTTAGCGGGGGACCCTACAATGAGCAGTTCTTC.

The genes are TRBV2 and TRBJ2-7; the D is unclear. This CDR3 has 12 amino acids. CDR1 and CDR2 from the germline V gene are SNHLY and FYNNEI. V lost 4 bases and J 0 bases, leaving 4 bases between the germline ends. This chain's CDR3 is CASSGSSYEQYF. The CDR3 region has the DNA TGTGCCAGCAGTGGGAGCTCCTACGAGCAGTACTTC.

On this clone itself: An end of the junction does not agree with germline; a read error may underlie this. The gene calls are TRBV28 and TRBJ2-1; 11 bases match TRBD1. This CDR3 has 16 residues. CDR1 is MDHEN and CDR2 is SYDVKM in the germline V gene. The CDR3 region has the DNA TGTGCCAGCAGTTTCCCCGGGACAGGGGGTTACAGTGAGCAGTTCTTC. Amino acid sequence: CASSFPGTGGYSEQFF. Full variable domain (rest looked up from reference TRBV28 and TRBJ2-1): DVKVTQSSRYLVKRTGEKVFLECVQDMDHENMFWYRQDPGLGLRLIYFSYDVKMKEKGDIPEGYSVSREKKERFSLILESASTNQTSMYLCASSFPGTGGYSEQFFGPGTRLTVL.

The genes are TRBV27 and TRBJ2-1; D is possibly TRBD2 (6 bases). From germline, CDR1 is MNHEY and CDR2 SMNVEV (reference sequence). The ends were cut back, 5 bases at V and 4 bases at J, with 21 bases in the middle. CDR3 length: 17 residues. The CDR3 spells CASSPAGFAHRYNEQFF. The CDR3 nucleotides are TGTGCCAGCAGTCCAGCGGGCTTCGCCCACCGATACAATGAGCAGTTCTTC.

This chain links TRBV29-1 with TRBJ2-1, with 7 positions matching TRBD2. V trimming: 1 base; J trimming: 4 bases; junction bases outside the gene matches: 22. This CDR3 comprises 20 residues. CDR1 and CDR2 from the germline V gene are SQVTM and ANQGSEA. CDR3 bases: TGCAGCGTTGAAGTTGGGATCCCCCAGGGAGGGCCCTCCGGGTACAATGAGCAGTTCTTC. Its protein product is CSVEVGIPQGGPSGYNEQFF.

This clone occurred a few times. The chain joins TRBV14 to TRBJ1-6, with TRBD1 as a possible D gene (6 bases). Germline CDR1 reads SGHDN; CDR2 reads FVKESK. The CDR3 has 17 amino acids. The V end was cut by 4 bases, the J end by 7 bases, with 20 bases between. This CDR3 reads CASSRPESGVGNSPLHF. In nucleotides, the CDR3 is TGTGCCAGCAGCCGCCCGGAATCAGGGGTCGGAAATTCACCCCTCCACTTT.

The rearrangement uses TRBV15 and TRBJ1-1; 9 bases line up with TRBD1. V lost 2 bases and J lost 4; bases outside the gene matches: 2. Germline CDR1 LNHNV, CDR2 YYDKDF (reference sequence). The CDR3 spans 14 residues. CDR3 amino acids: CATSRLGQGTEAFF. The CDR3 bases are TGTGCCACCAGCAGACTGGGACAGGGCACTGAAGCTTTCTTT.

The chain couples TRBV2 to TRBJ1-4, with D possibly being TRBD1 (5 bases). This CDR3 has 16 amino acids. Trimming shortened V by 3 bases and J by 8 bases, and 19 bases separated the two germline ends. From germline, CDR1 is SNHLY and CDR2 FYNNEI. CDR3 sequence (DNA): TGTGCCAGCAGTGAGGGACCGCCGAGGAGTGGGGAAAAACTGTTTTTT. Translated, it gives CASSEGPPRSGEKLFF.

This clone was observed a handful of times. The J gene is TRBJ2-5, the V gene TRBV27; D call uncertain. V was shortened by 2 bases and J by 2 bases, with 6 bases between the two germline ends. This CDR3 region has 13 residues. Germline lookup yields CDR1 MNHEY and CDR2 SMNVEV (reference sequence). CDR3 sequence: CASSLMPQETQYF. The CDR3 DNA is TGTGCCAGCAGTTTAATGCCGCAAGAGACCCAGTACTTC.

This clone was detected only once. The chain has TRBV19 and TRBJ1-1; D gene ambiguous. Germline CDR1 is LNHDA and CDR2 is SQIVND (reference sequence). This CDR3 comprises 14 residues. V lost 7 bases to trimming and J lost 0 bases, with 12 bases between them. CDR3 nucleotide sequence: TGTGCCAGTACCCCCCGATCGCTGAACACTGAAGCTTTCTTT. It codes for CASTPRSLNTEAFF.

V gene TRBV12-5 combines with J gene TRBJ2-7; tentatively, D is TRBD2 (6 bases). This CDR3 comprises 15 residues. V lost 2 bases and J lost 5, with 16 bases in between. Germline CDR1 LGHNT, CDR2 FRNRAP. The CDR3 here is CASGLIGGFHNEQYF. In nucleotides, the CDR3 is TGTGCTAGTGGTTTGATCGGGGGATTCCACAACGAGCAGTACTTC.

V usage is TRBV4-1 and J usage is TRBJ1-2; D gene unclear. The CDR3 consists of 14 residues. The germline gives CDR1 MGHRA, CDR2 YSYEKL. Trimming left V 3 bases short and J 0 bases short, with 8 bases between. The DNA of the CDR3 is TGCGCCAGCAGCCAGGCTACTACTAACTATGGCTACACCTTC. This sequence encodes CASSQATTNYGYTF.